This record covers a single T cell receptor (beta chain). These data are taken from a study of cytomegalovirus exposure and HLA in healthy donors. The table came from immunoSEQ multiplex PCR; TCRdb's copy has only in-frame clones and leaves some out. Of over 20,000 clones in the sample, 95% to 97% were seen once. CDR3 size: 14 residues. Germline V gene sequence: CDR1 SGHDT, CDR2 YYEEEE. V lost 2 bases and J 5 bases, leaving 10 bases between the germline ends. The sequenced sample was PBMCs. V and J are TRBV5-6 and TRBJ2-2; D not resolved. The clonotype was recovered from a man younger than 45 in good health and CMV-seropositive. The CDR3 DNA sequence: TGTGCCAGCAGCTTTCGTGACTGGACCGGGGAGCTGTTTTTT. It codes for CASSFRDWTGELFF.